This T cell receptor beta chain appears in the sequencing data of a study of CD8+ T cells in alopecia areata. The sequencing template was cDNA reverse transcribed from extracted RNA. Using immunoSEQ multiplex PCR, the repertoire was profiled, and TCRdb retains in-frame clones only, with some absent. The sample lists some 99,000 clones; 61% were seen once. Treatment of the sample: oral pan-JAK inhibitor, 5-10 mg twice daily. V was clipped by 5 bases and J by 5 bases; unmatched bases: 4. Germline lookup yields CDR1 SGHTA and CDR2 FQGNSA. This CDR3 contains 15 residues. Sequences were derived from CD8+ T cells sorted from blood, sampled at week 4, from a patient treated with tofacitinib. This chain connects TRBV7-2 to TRBJ2-2; 11 bases line up with TRBD1. The TCR was taken from a human donor with alopecia areata. CDR3 sequence (DNA): TGTGCCAGCAGCCCCGGGACAGGGGGGACCGGGGAGCTGTTTTTT. The encoded protein is CASSPGTGGTGELFF. The full variable domain, its missing parts supplied by reference TRBV7-2 and TRBJ2-2, is GAGVSQSPSNKVTEKGKDVELRCDPISGHTALYWYRQSLGQGLEFLIYFQGNSAPDKSGLPSDRFSAERTGGSVSTLTIQRTQQEDSAVYLCASSPGTGGTGELFFGEGSRLTVL.